This T cell receptor beta chain came from a study of T cell clonotyping in hematopoietic cell transplantation. In the study overall: Recipient samples before transplant were obtained post-cytoreduction.

Generated by immunoSEQ multiplex PCR, the TCRdb table keeps only in-frame clones and is missing some. The sample yields roughly 30,000 clones, approximately 81% seen once. This clone has only a few counts. The target antigen is unknown. Time point defined: recipient sample about 28 days before transplant, after cytoreduction. Broader study findings: Graft donor and pretransplant recipient Inverse Simpson Index values predicted broader posttransplant TCR diversity.

The sequences come from peripheral blood mononuclear cells, collected before stem cell transplant. This sequence originates from a man aged 40-50 years with acute myeloid leukemia. Some clones in this sample may be carry-over from other donors' samples.

CDR3 region: CASSGQGANYGYTF. The CDR3 region has the DNA TGCGCCAGCAGTGGACAGGGCGCCAACTATGGCTACACCTTC. The chain has TRBV4-3 and TRBJ1-2; TRBD1 aligns across 8 bases. With 6 bases clipped from V and 2 bases from J, the junction kept 5 bases outside the gene matches. Germline-derived CDR1 and CDR2 are LGHNA and YSLEER. The CDR3 loop spans 14 amino acids.